This T cell receptor (beta chain) stems from a study of shared clonotypes between healthy human individuals. Trimming left V 1 base short and J 8 bases short, with 8 bases between. Germline CDR1 reads SGHTA; CDR2 reads FQGNSA. This CDR3 is built from 13 residues. The table came from immunoSEQ multiplex PCR; TCRdb's copy has only in-frame clones and leaves some out. The sample lists around 500,000 clones, approximately 79% occurring once. The V and J genes are TRBV7-2 and TRBJ1-4; no definite D call. The sequenced material came from PBMCs. The receptor's source is a woman in her 40s in good health. Some clones in this sample may be carry-over from other donors' samples. In DNA form, the CDR3 reads TGTGCCAGCAGCTTAGGGGCGGCAGAAAAACTGTTTTTT. It specifies CASSLGAAEKLFF.